Listed here are 29 T cell receptor beta chains from one sample, sequenced in a study of vaccination and CD4 T cells after COVID-19. Indicated treatment: approximately 9-day PBMC culture with coronavirus spike peptide pools or control peptides (ViraFEST assay). Their antigens remain unidentified. Sequence data for DNA of cultured CD4+ T cells were generated by the Oncomine TCR Beta short-read assay. TCRdb fed the PCR reads into MiXCR, producing one record per CDR3 protein. Here the sample spans around 11,000 distinct CDR3 sequences, over 55% being singletons. The sample comprised CD4+ T cells from blood, cultured in vitro. The receptors stem from a human donor who had recovered from COVID-19.

This rearrangement joins TRBV30 to TRBJ2-3; D not resolved. Germline CDR1 is GTSNPN and CDR2 is SVGIG (reference sequence). V shed 1 base and J shed 0 bases, with 8 bases lying between them. The CDR3 sequence is 14 residues long. The CDR3, as DNA: TGTGCCTGGAGTGAGAATATAAGCACAGATACGCAGTATTTT. Translating gives CAWSENISTDTQYF.

This CDR3 is CASSPRDRGQGTEAFF. DNA for the CDR3: TGTGCCAGCAGCCCTCGGGACAGGGGGCAAGGCACTGAAGCTTTCTTT. The J gene is TRBJ1-1, the V gene TRBV27, with 12 nucleotides matching TRBD1. This CDR3 region has 16 residues. V lost 6 bases and J lost 4; bases outside the gene matches: 9. Germline lookup yields CDR1 MNHEY and CDR2 SMNVEV (reference sequence).

The genes are TRBV20-1 and TRBJ2-5; D might be TRBD2 (5 bases). With 7 bases removed from V and 7 bases from J, the gap between germline ends came to 10 bases. The CDR3 is 10 residues long. Germline CDR1 DFQATT, CDR2 SNEGSKA (reference sequence). The CDR3 DNA follows: TGCAGTGTTCTACGGGGGACCCAGTACTTC. Amino acid sequence: CSVLRGTQYF.

This chain links TRBV4-2 with TRBJ1-6; D is possibly TRBD1 (6 bases). Germline V gene data show CDR1 as LGHNA and CDR2 as YNFKEQ. CDR3 length equals 15 residues. The V gene lost 4 bases and the J gene lost 9 bases, with 16 bases spanning the gap. CDR3 sequence (DNA): TGTGCCAGCAGCCTAGCCGGGACAAGAAGTTCACCCCTCCACTTT. It encodes CASSLAGTRSSPLHF.

The CDR3 bases are TGTGCCAGTAGTCTATTAGACAGGGTCAATCAGCCCCAGCATTTT. Protein: CASSLLDRVNQPQHF. The chain combines TRBV19 with TRBJ1-5; TRBD1 matches at 7 bases. The V gene's germline CDR1 is LNHDA and CDR2 SQIVND (reference sequence). J was trimmed by 3 bases and V by 5 bases; bases with no gene match: 7. The CDR3 is 15 residues long.

Details on this clonotype: This sequence may be a read error, since a much larger clone differs from it by one base. The gene calls are TRBV5-4 and TRBJ2-5, with 7 positions matching TRBD2. The germline gives CDR1 SGHNT, CDR2 YYREEE (reference sequence). CDR3 length equals 15 residues. CDR3: CAGSRRLADQETQYF. DNA for the CDR3: TGTGCCGGCAGCCGAAGACTAGCCGATCAAGAGACCCAGTACTTC.

This chain connects TRBV27 to TRBJ1-1, with 7 positions matching TRBD1. CDR1 and CDR2 (germline): MNHEY, SMNVEV (reference sequence). V gave up 3 bases and J gave up 8 bases; unmatched junction bases: 15. The CDR3 sequence is 16 residues long. CDR3 protein: CASSFGQDRGTGEAFF. The CDR3 DNA is TGTGCCAGCAGTTTCGGACAGGATAGGGGTACTGGGGAAGCTTTCTTT.

The chain recombines TRBV20-1 with TRBJ2-5, with 10 bases aligning to TRBD2. The CDR3 loop spans 14 amino acids. Trimming cost V 3 bases and J 5 bases; bases outside gene matches: 6. CDR1 is DFQATT, CDR2 SNEGSKA, per germline (reference sequence). CDR3 nucleotide sequence: TGCAGTGCTAGGTATCTAGCGGGAGTCGAGACCCAGTACTTC. Translated: CSARYLAGVETQYF.

The chain joins TRBV7-2 to TRBJ2-7, with TRBD1 matching 9 bases. CDR3 length: 17 residues. Germline loops: CDR1 SGHTA, CDR2 FQGNSA. The ends lost 1 base at V and 2 bases at J; junction bases unmatched: 9. The CDR3 loop reads CASSLGGGTGSPYEQYF. As DNA, the CDR3 is TGTGCCAGCAGCTTAGGGGGTGGGACAGGGTCGCCCTACGAGCAGTACTTC.

V is TRBV6-1 and J is TRBJ2-1; D perhaps matches TRBD2 (5 bases). The CDR3 contains 13 residues. Germline loops: CDR1 MNHNS, CDR2 SASEGT. V was pared by 6 bases and J by 3 bases, with 9 bases between. CDR3 loop: CASSRDYYNEQFF. The DNA of the CDR3 is TGTGCCAGCAGCCGCGACTACTACAATGAGCAGTTCTTC.

This chain uses TRBV6-1 with TRBJ2-7, with 9 bases identical to TRBD1. Germline CDR1 reads MNHNS; CDR2 reads SASEGT. The CDR3 has 14 residues. The V gene end was trimmed by 5 bases and the J gene end by 3 bases; junction bases not matched to a gene: 5. CDR3 sequence reads: CASSIRDRDYEQYF. In nucleotides, the CDR3 is TGTGCCAGCAGTATCCGGGACAGGGACTACGAGCAGTACTTC.

CDR3 region: CSARDAMNTEAFF. DNA for the CDR3: TGCAGTGCTAGAGACGCCATGAACACTGAAGCTTTCTTT. The chain carries TRBV20-1 and TRBJ1-1; D remains ambiguous. This CDR3 has 13 residues. V gave up 0 bases and J gave up 0 bases, with 5 bases separating them. Looked up from germline, CDR1 is DFQATT and CDR2 is SNEGSKA (reference sequence).

This clonotype was seen only a few times. Relative to the germline gene, one junction end is altered; a read error may explain this. The V and J genes are TRBV7-7 and TRBJ2-2; D call uncertain. Germline V CDR1 and CDR2: SSHAT, FNYEAQ (reference sequence). The length of the CDR3 is 15 residues. Here the CDR3 DNA reads TGTGCTAGCAGCTTAGCTGGGGTTTTCACCGGGGAGCTGTTTTTT. Protein sequence: CASSLAGVFTGELFF.

CDR3 bases: TGTGCCAGCAGTGTCAAGGGGGCGGTTACTGAAGCTTTCTTT. It encodes CASSVKGAVTEAFF. The V gene is TRBV2, the J gene TRBJ1-1; 7 positions agree with TRBD1. Germline CDR1 reads SNHLY; CDR2 reads FYNNEI. The CDR3 runs to 14 residues. The junction had 7 bases not matched to a gene; V was cut back by 4 bases and J by 5 bases.

The chain joins TRBV15 to TRBJ2-7, with D perhaps given as TRBD1 or TRBD2 (6 bases each). Germline CDR1 is LNHNV and CDR2 is YYDKDF (reference sequence). This CDR3 region has 13 residues. The V end was cut by 0 bases, the J end by 11 bases, with 14 bases between. The CDR3 spells CATSRDRGGGEYF. CDR3 DNA: TGTGCCACCAGCAGAGACAGGGGCGGCGGGGAGTACTTC.

The sample holds a few counts of this clonotype. The chain employs TRBV5-1 and TRBJ1-1; 9 bases align to TRBD1. The germline V gene has CDR1 SGHRS and CDR2 YFSETQ. V shed 3 bases and J 4 bases; nucleotides not matched to a gene: 1. The CDR3 is 13 residues long. DNA for the CDR3: TGCGCCAGCAGCTGGGGACAGGGCACTGAAGCTTTCTTT. It codes for CASSWGQGTEAFF.

J is TRBJ2-7 and V is TRBV20-1, with D perhaps TRBD1 (6 bases). Germline assignment: CDR1 DFQATT and CDR2 SNEGSKA (reference sequence). V was cut by 8 bases and J by 4 bases, with 12 bases left in between. The CDR3 is made up of 11 amino acids. The CDR3 DNA reads TGCAGTCCAAGGCAGGGGTACGAGCAGTACTTC. Residues: CSPRQGYEQYF.

The chain is built from TRBV10-3 and TRBJ1-6; the D is unclear. The CDR3 length is 19 residues. Germline-derived CDR1 and CDR2 are ENHRY and SYGVKD. Deletions cut 2 bases from V and 7 bases from J, with 24 bases between. The CDR3 DNA follows: TGTGCCATCAGTGAGGCAGGAGAGTTCAACCCCCTCTGGAATTCACCCCTCCACTTT. Translation: CAISEAGEFNPLWNSPLHF.

This clonotype was recorded a few times. For the CDR3, the DNA is TGTGCCAGCAGCTTAGTGCTAACGGGGGGAACCTACGAGCAGTACTTC. It specifies CASSLVLTGGTYEQYF. The gene calls are TRBV7-9 and TRBJ2-7; TRBD2 agrees at 7 bases. CDR1 SEHNR and CDR2 FQNEAQ come from the germline V gene (reference sequence). This CDR3 is 16 amino acids long. V lost 1 base and J lost 2; bases outside the gene matches: 8.

This clonotype was detected only a few times. The chain joins TRBV7-8 to TRBJ1-5, with D possibly being TRBD1 (6 bases). Looked up from germline, CDR1 is SGHVS and CDR2 is FQNEAQ. Trimming cost V 0 bases and J 6 bases, with 15 bases left between them. The CDR3 covers 16 residues. CDR3 amino acids: CASSLALGGFGQPQHF. CDR3 nucleotide sequence: TGTGCCAGCAGCTTAGCGTTGGGGGGCTTTGGTCAGCCCCAGCATTTT.

The chain carries TRBV6-1 and TRBJ1-2, with TRBD1 matching 7 bases. The CDR3 runs to 15 residues. The J segment lost 4 bases and the V segment lost 5 bases, leaving 10 bases of the junction unmatched. The V gene's germline CDR1 is MNHNS and CDR2 SASEGT. CDR3 protein: CASSTPRQGPYGYTF. The CDR3 bases are TGTGCCAGCAGTACCCCGAGACAGGGACCCTATGGCTACACCTTC.

This chain links TRBV10-3 with TRBJ2-6; no clear D. This CDR3 region has 12 residues. The germline V gene encodes CDR1 ENHRY and CDR2 SYGVKD. The DNA of the CDR3 is TGTGGCACGTCGGTGGGGGCCAACGTCCTGACTTTC. Protein product: CGTSVGANVLTF.

This chain joins TRBV29-1 and TRBJ2-3; 9 bases are a match to TRBD2. There are 13 residues in the CDR3. Germline V gene sequence: CDR1 SQVTM, CDR2 ANQGSEA. J lost 4 bases, V lost 2 bases, and 1 base had no gene match. The CDR3, as DNA: TGCAGCGTTGAAATAGCGGGAGCAGATACGCAGTATTTT. As protein: CSVEIAGADTQYF.

This clonotype was seen a few times. This rearrangement joins TRBV20-1 to TRBJ2-3; D gene ambiguous. The ends were cut back, 0 bases at V and 6 bases at J, with 13 bases in the middle. The germline CDR1 and CDR2 sequences are DFQATT and SNEGSKA (reference sequence). The CDR3 is made up of 14 amino acids. The CDR3 loop is CSAREGSQVDTQYF. CDR3 DNA: TGCAGTGCTAGAGAAGGCAGTCAGGTGGATACGCAGTATTTT.

The chain couples TRBV7-2 to TRBJ2-5; a weak D match, TRBD2 (6 bases). There are 13 residues in the CDR3. V lost 5 bases to trimming and J lost 4 bases, with 11 bases between them. Germline V gene data show CDR1 as SGHTA and CDR2 as FQGNSA. The CDR3 is CASSIGLLETQYF. CDR3 sequence (DNA): TGTGCCAGCAGCATCGGACTATTAGAGACCCAGTACTTC.

The sample holds a few counts of this clonotype. V usage is TRBV2 and J usage is TRBJ1-5, with TRBD1 matching 10 bases. The V gene end was trimmed by 7 bases and the J gene end by 2 bases; junction bases not matched to a gene: 11. This CDR3 contains 17 residues. Germline V lookup: CDR1 SNHLY, CDR2 FYNNEI. CDR3 region: CASTKSPGTGGNQPQHF. DNA for the CDR3: TGTGCCAGCACTAAATCCCCCGGGACAGGGGGCAATCAGCCCCAGCATTTT.

CDR3 in amino acids: CASSPRGTYQETQYF. As DNA, the CDR3 is TGTGCCAGCAGCCCGCGGGGGACCTACCAAGAGACCCAGTACTTC. The chain carries TRBV7-3 and TRBJ2-5, with 7 bases fitting TRBD2. Per the germline V gene, CDR1 is SGHTA and CDR2 is FQGTGA. This CDR3 comprises 15 residues. Germline trimming cut 5 bases from V and 0 bases from J; bases unmatched to any gene: 6.

This sequence joins TRBV20-1 and TRBJ2-5, with D perhaps given as TRBD1 or TRBD2 (5 bases each). V shed 8 bases and J shed 2 bases, with 18 bases lying between them. Germline V gene data show CDR1 as DFQATT and CDR2 as SNEGSKA (reference sequence). This CDR3 region has 14 residues. The CDR3 DNA follows: TGCAGTCCACAAATCATCGGGACGCAAGAGACCCAGTACTTC. Its translation: CSPQIIGTQETQYF.

The genes are TRBV11-1 and TRBJ2-3; TRBD1 might be the D (6 bases). CDR3 length equals 15 residues. With 2 bases removed from V and 6 bases from J, the gap between germline ends came to 15 bases. Per the germline V gene, CDR1 is SGHAT and CDR2 is FQDESV (reference sequence). DNA for the CDR3: TGTGCCAGCAGCTTACCCGAGTTGGGGGCGGATACGCAGTATTTT. Translated: CASSLPELGADTQYF.